Following are 12 T cell receptor beta chains from one sample sequenced in a study of blood T cells in healthy people across ages. A J-beta primer mix and a sample-barcoded 5' primer were used in a second PCR of about 6 to 12 cycles. TCRdb independently ran MiXCR on the 5' RACE reads; one entry per CDR3 protein. Of about 400,000 distinct CDR3 sequences in the sample, roughly half were seen once. The sequencing input was blood. The receptors originated from a man aged 55 to 70 in good health.

This clonotype was seen many times. This chain links TRBV6-2 or TRBV6-3 with TRBJ2-7; 10 nucleotides line up with TRBD1. The V gene's germline CDR1 is MNHEY and CDR2 SVGEGT. There are 14 residues in the CDR3. Trimming cost V 2 bases and J 5 bases; bases outside gene matches: 3. The CDR3 DNA reads TGTGCCAGCAGTTACCGGACAGGGGGGGACGAGCAGTACTTC. This translates into CASSYRTGGDEQYF.

V gene TRBV12-3 or TRBV12-4 combines with J gene TRBJ2-1; 10 positions agree with TRBD1. This CDR3 contains 14 residues. Unmatched junction bases numbered 11, after V lost 6 bases and J lost 12 bases. CDR3 in DNA: TGTGCCAGCAGAGCCGGGACAGGGGTTTATGGGCAGTTCTTC. Its translation is CASRAGTGVYGQFF.

This chain uses TRBV20-1 with TRBJ1-2; 7 bases map to TRBD1. This CDR3 region has 18 residues. V dropped 1 base and J dropped 0; count of bases not matched to a gene: 14. Per germline, CDR1 DFQATT and CDR2 SNEGSKA (reference sequence). The CDR3 protein is CSARGVWDSILANYGYTF. In nucleotides, the CDR3 is TGCAGTGCTAGAGGAGTCTGGGACAGTATACTAGCTAACTATGGCTACACCTTC.

Points on this clonotype: Because the CDR3 is missing its conserved closing phenylalanine or tryptophan, this is likely a read error. The genes are TRBV5-1 and TRBJ2-5; D remains unclear. The V end was cut by 3 bases, the J end by 0 bases, with 6 bases between. This CDR3 comprises 13 residues. Germline V lookup: CDR1 SGHRS, CDR2 YFSETQ. The CDR3 reads CASSWTDQETQYS. CDR3 DNA sequence: TGCGCCAGCAGCTGGACGGACCAAGAGACCCAGTACTCC.

This CDR3 reads CSVGTVVQETQYF. CDR3 in DNA: TGCAGCGTTGGCACAGTGGTTCAAGAGACCCAGTACTTC. The J gene is TRBJ2-5, the V gene TRBV29-1; D not resolved. The CDR3 extends over 13 amino acids. The germline V gene encodes CDR1 SQVTM and CDR2 ANQGSEA. V lost 4 bases to trimming and J lost 2 bases, with 11 bases between them. The complete variable domain, with remaining parts taken from reference TRBV29-1 and TRBJ2-5, reads SAVISQKPSRDICQRGTSLTIQCQVDSQVTMMFWYRQQPGQSLTLIATANQGSEATYESGFVIDKFPISRPNLTFSTLTVSNMSPEDSSIYLCSVGTVVQETQYFGPGTRLLVL.

This clonotype appeared a few times. The gene calls are TRBV12-3 or TRBV12-4 and TRBJ2-7; unclear D gene. The end of the DNA is better explained by TRBJ2-5, so the J call may be wrong. The CDR3 is 12 residues long. The CDR3 DNA follows: TGTGCCAGCAGTCTCGATTCGGAGACCCAGTACTTC. This translates into CASSLDSETQYF.

This clonotype was seen a few times. The V and J genes are TRBV4-3 and TRBJ1-4, with 10 bases fitting TRBD1. This CDR3 has 17 amino acids. CDR1 is LGHNA, CDR2 YSLEER, per germline. V dropped 3 bases and J dropped 3; count of bases not matched to a gene: 7. The CDR3 sequence is CASSQTGQGRANEKLFF. CDR3 sequence (DNA): TGCGCCAGCAGCCAGACGGGACAGGGGCGGGCTAATGAAAAACTGTTTTTT.

This sequence joins TRBV12-3 or TRBV12-4 and TRBJ2-5, with a possible D match to TRBD2 (6 bases). The CDR3 has 14 amino acids. Between the trimmed V and J ends, which lost 5 bases and 5 bases, there was a span of 15 bases. The CDR3: CASSLSGRVETQYF. The CDR3 DNA is TGTGCCAGCAGTCTTAGCGGAAGGGTCGAGACCCAGTACTTC.

This clonotype was counted only a few times. This chain joins TRBV11-2 and TRBJ1-2, with 8 bases matching TRBD1. Germline values: CDR1 SGHAT, CDR2 FQNNGV. The CDR3 length is 13 residues. J gave up 8 bases and V 6 bases, and 8 bases lay outside the gene matches. CDR3 DNA sequence: TGTGCCAGCAGTCAACAGGGGGTAGGCGGCTACACCTTC. Encoded protein: CASSQQGVGGYTF. Complete variable domain (other parts from reference TRBV11-2 and TRBJ1-2): EAGVAQSPRYKIIEKRQSVAFWCNPISGHATLYWYQQILGQGPKLLIQFQNNGVVDDSQLPKDRFSAERLKGVDSTLKIQPAKLEDSAVYLCASSQQGVGGYTFGSGTRLTVV.

The chain joins TRBV20-1 to TRBJ1-1; D is unresolved. CDR1 is DFQATT and CDR2 is SNEGSKA in the germline V gene (reference sequence). Between the trimmed V and J ends, which lost 3 bases and 1 base, there was a span of 12 bases. This CDR3 has 14 residues. The CDR3 DNA reads TGCAGTGCTAGGGTCCCACCAAGGAACACTGAAGCTTTCTTT. Its translation is CSARVPPRNTEAFF.

This clonotype was detected only once. Given a much more abundant clone one base away, this may be a read error. The CDR3 DNA sequence: TGTGCCAGCAGCCTTACTAGCGGGGGAGGCACAGATATGCAGTATTTT. Its translation is CASSLTSGGGTDMQYF. The V and J genes are TRBV7-2 and TRBJ2-3; TRBD2 matches 11 bases. Germline CDR1 reads SGHTA; CDR2 reads FQGNSA. This CDR3 is built from 16 residues.

The J gene is TRBJ2-5, the V gene TRBV6-6; perhaps TRBD1 as D (6 bases). The J call may be incorrect, as the DNA end agrees better with TRBJ2-7. CDR3 length equals 16 residues. Germline V gene sequence: CDR1 MNHNY, CDR2 SVGAGI (reference sequence). The CDR3 sequence: CASSYSSRTEGYEQYF. In DNA form, the CDR3 reads TGTGCCAGCAGTTACTCGTCTCGGACAGAGGGGTACGAGCAGTACTTC.